This paragraph reports one T cell receptor beta chain. The ends lost 5 bases at V and 0 bases at J; junction bases unmatched: 16. Germline values: CDR1 KGHDR, CDR2 SFDVKD. CDR3 length: 19 amino acids. The method was immunoSEQ multiplex PCR; TCRdb's version includes in-frame clones alone and lacks a portion of them. The profile covers around 50,000 clones, with about 86% appearing a single time and about 10% taken by the ten largest. These data come from a study of T cell responses to AZD1222 COVID-19 vaccine. V gene TRBV24-1 combines with J gene TRBJ2-3; TRBD1 aligns across 7 bases. The clonotype was recovered from an adult in good health. Here the sequenced sample was peripheral blood, taken on day 0 of AZD1222 vaccination. This CDR3 is CATSAPPGTDRGSTDTQYF. As DNA, the CDR3 is TGTGCCACCAGTGCCCCTCCCGGGACAGATCGGGGAAGCACAGATACGCAGTATTTT.